Listed below are T cell receptor beta chains from one sample, sequenced in a study of blood T cell repertoires in COVID-19. Only in-frame clones appear in the TCRdb table, and some are missing; sequencing was by immunoSEQ multiplex PCR. The data hold around 250,000 clones, with 86% observed a single time. Sequenced: peripheral blood. The receptors were gathered from an elderly man with acute or convalescent COVID-19. CDR3s leave out the opening cysteine and the closing phenylalanine or tryptophan.

J: TRBJ1-4; V: TRBV2; CDR3: ASSEGGTNEKLF
J: TRBJ2-3; V: TRBV2; CDR3: ASSEARKQTSTDTQY
J: TRBJ1-3; V: TRBV18; CDR3: ASSPPVGDSGNTIY
J: TRBJ1-2; V: TRBV27; CDR3: ASSGIYGYT
J: TRBJ2-1; V: TRBV6-5; CDR3: ASSYFGLEKNEQF
J: TRBJ2-5; V: TRBV15; CDR3: ATSRSWGQGGETQY
J: TRBJ1-3; V: TRBV6-5; CDR3: ASSSGERGNTIY
J: TRBJ1-2; V: TRBV7-2; CDR3: ASSLGGEGGYT
J: TRBJ1-4; V: TRBV15; CDR3: ATSSQDRVKEKLF
J: TRBJ2-7; V: TRBV6-6; CDR3: ASMTGGTYEQY
J: TRBJ2-1; V: TRBV28; CDR3: ASSLPPLAGGLDEQF
J: TRBJ2-3; V: TRBV7-2; CDR3: ASSFHWASTDTQY
J: TRBJ2-5; V: TRBV4-1; CDR3: ASSQGEGGETQY
J: TRBJ2-6; V: TRBV7-2; CDR3: ASSLASGLISGANVLT
J: TRBJ2-7; V: TRBV5-4; CDR3: ASSLEANSYEQY
J: TRBJ2-7; V: TRBV4-1; CDR3: ASSRDTVSYEQY
J: TRBJ2-7; V: TRBV18; CDR3: ASSPTGNHEQY
J: TRBJ2-1; V: TRBV11-3; CDR3: ASSLVGQWGWESEQF
J: TRBJ2-7; V: TRBV7-8; CDR3: ASSLGVSYEQY
J: TRBJ2-7; V: TRBV19; CDR3: ASSSQTGPYEQY
J: TRBJ2-1; V: TRBV5-8; CDR3: ASSLAGGEQF
J: TRBJ2-7; V: TRBV28; CDR3: ASSLTGGVSYEQY
J: TRBJ1-3; V: TRBV5-1; CDR3: ASSLGGLSSGNTIY
J: TRBJ2-1; V: TRBV10-3; CDR3: AIGLVGYNEQF
J: TRBJ1-5; V: TRBV20-1; CDR3: SASKGVDQPQH
J: TRBJ2-2; V: TRBV15; CDR3: ATSRVAGGPDTGELF
J: TRBJ2-2; V: TRBV9; CDR3: ASSVEAGGSGELF
J: TRBJ1-2; V: TRBV10-3; CDR3: AISEEAGSYGYT
J: TRBJ1-2; V: TRBV6-5; CDR3: ASSSGQGASLRSYT
J: TRBJ1-6; V: TRBV19; CDR3: ASSILPNSPLH
J: TRBJ2-2; V: TRBV7-3; CDR3: ASSSMGLAGELF
J: TRBJ2-7; V: TRBV3-1/TRBV3-2; CDR3: ASSQLAGPAYEQY
J: TRBJ2-1; V: TRBV6-2/TRBV6-3; CDR3: ASSKPRDRGVRGLNEQF
J: TRBJ1-4; V: TRBV9; CDR3: ARSSCVQDNEKLF
J: TRBJ2-7; V: TRBV28; CDR3: ASSSNGLSYEQY
J: TRBJ2-5; V: TRBV6-6; CDR3: ASSPRLTQY
J: TRBJ2-3; V: TRBV19; CDR3: ASRGRGTDTQY
J: TRBJ1-3; V: TRBV19; CDR3: ASTSLLGGLGNTIY
J: TRBJ2-1; V: TRBV28; CDR3: ASTEGLLQF
J: TRBJ1-3; V: TRBV7-8; CDR3: ASSLALAGGNTIY
J: TRBJ2-3; V: TRBV7-8; CDR3: ASSQGTVSDTQY
J: TRBJ2-1; V: TRBV5-1; CDR3: ASSLVDRRDEQF
J: TRBJ2-1; V: TRBV5-1; CDR3: ASSWGAGGYNEQF
J: TRBJ1-1; V: TRBV7-9; CDR3: ASSNGGTEAF
J: TRBJ1-4; V: TRBV5-5; CDR3: ASSLGQAGEKLF
J: TRBJ2-3; V: TRBV5-1; CDR3: ASSLARGGGDTQY
J: TRBJ1-6; V: TRBV5-1; CDR3: ASRPGQGTDNSPLH
J: TRBJ2-7; V: TRBV9; CDR3: ASSVGQGDYEQY